The clone carrying this T cell receptor (beta chain) has at least ten counts. No antigen is known for it. Making the TCR beta libraries involved quantitative 5'-RACE with molecular barcodes. TCRdb reanalysed the 5' RACE reads using MiXCR and keeps one entry per CDR3 protein. Of 200,000 to 250,000 distinct CDR3 sequences listed, 5.5% to 7.5% are singletons. The entry originates in a study of CD8 T cells in ankylosing spondylitis. Study-level points and caveats: Reportedly, significant enrichment of disease-linked clones occurred in matched ankylosing spondylitis synovial fluid. The disease-linked clones had a CD8+ phenotype and low blood frequencies. Within ankylosing spondylitis blood, a TCR beta motif made up of under 10 highly homologous variants appeared to be characteristic. Earlier work had already found some motif variants in reactive arthritis synovial fluid and blood.

The clonotype comes from a male donor with ankylosing spondylitis. Specimen: blood, either unsorted or a sorted T cell fraction (not recorded which).

CDR3 bases: TGTGCCAGCAGCGATACTAGCGGGGGGTCACGCTCTGGGGCCAACGTCCTGACTTTC. It translates to CASSDTSGGSRSGANVLTF. The rearrangement joins TRBV11-1 to TRBJ2-6; TRBD2 matches at 12 bases. V lost 5 bases to trimming and J lost 0 bases; unmatched junction nucleotides: 8. Germline CDR1 and CDR2: SGHAT and FQDESV (reference sequence). CDR3 length equals 19 residues.